The entry below describes one TCR beta chain. This receptor's antigen is unknown. No base qualities exist here, and no much larger clone lies one base off it. V is cut back by 2 bases and J by 6 bases, with 4 bases in the junction unmatched. The CDR3 runs 13 amino acids, cysteine and phenylalanine included. The sequence is cut down to CDR3 DNA, 39 bases in frame from base 1. As encoded in the germline V gene (reference sequence), CDR1 is GTSNPN while CDR2 is SVGIG. These data are taken from a study of blood T cell repertoires in COVID-19 (dated by TCRdb to the early 2020s). Context from the whole study: Samples covering the acute and convalescent phases of COVID-19 were provided by collaborators in the United States, Italy and Spain. The prospective study material was composed of cDNA or gDNA derived from T cells, B-cell-depleted T cells, or PBMCs. The repertoires were released in a freely available public database intended as a resource for research on the immune response to SARS-CoV-2. Where HLA class I and class II types were available, the types were taken from metadata supplied by the sample provider, not from assay-based typing. Samples came from the ongoing ImmuneRACE study (first 160 participants) plus 1,254 subjects from 6 global collaborators. The sample metadata nearly always contained a de-identified subject ID, COVID-19 status, age in years and sex. Deeply sampled blood TCRbeta repertoires from subjects exposed to, actively infected with, or recovered from COVID-19 were included in the dataset. Points the paper makes about the study in general: How much clinical and demographic metadata was included differed by source and by participant, and the metadata was provided uncurated.

Each collaborating institution followed its own protocols to collect whole blood in K2EDTA tubes. For TCRbeta analysis, collaborators shipped samples in one of three forms: frozen whole blood, isolated PBMCs, or DNA extracted from either of those sample types. TCRbeta CDR3 regions were amplified from genomic DNA using the immunoSEQ Assay, a bias-controlled multiplex PCR. The study's processing was this. Nucleated cell counts per sample were estimated from amplification of reference gene primers within the assay. To quantify the absolute abundance of each unique TCRbeta CDR3 rearrangement, sequence reads were collapsed and filtered. For each sample, productive Simpson clonality was calculated by taking the square root of Simpson's diversity index across productive rearrangements. TCRdb retrieved this table from immuneACCESS and kept in-frame rearrangements only. Not all clones are present; in checked studies, unresolved V genes account for under half, and no reason is known for the remainder. The DNA was the basis for D and trimming; V, J and clone size are from that table. The sample table lists about 240,000 clones, about 83% of them with a count of one. The ten largest clonotypes hold 4% to 4.5% of the sample.

Recombination joined TRBV30 with TRBJ1-2; 9 bases in the middle match TRBD1. This TCR derives from a man between 45 and 60 years old with acute or convalescent COVID-19. The sample consisted of peripheral blood. The DNA sequence is given as TGTGCCTGGAGTCCCGGGACAGGGAATGGCTACACCTTC. Its coded protein is CAWSPGTGNGYTF.